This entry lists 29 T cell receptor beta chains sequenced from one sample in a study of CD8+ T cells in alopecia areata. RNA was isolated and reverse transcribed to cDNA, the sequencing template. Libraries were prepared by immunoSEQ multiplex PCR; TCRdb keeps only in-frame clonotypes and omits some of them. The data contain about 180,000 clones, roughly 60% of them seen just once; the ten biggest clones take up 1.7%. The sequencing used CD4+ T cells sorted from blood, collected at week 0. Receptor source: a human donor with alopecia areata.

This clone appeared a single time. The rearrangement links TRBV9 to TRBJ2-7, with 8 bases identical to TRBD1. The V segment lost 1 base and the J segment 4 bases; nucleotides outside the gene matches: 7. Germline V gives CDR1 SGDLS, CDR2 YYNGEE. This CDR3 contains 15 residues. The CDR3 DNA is TGTGCCAGCAGCGTATTCGACAGGGGTCCTTACGAGCAGTACTTC. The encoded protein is CASSVFDRGPYEQYF.

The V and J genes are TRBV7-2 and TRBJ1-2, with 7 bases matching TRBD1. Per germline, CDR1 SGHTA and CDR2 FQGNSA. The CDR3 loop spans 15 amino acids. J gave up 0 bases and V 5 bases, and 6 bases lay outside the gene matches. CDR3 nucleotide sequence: TGTGCCAGCAGCCCAGATGGGACAGCTAACTATGGCTACACCTTC. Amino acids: CASSPDGTANYGYTF.

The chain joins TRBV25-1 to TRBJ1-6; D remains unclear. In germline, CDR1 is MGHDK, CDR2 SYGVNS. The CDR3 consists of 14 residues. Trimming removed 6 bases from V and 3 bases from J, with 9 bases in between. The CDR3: CASSLTDYNSPLHF. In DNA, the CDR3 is TGTGCCAGCAGCCTGACCGACTATAATTCACCCCTCCACTTT.

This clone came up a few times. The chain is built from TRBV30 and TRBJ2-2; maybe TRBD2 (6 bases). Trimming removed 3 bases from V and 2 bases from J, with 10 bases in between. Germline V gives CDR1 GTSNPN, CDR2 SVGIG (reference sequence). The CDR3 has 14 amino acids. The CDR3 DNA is TGTGCCTGGAGGACTAGGGTAAACACCGGGGAGCTGTTTTTT. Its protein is CAWRTRVNTGELFF.

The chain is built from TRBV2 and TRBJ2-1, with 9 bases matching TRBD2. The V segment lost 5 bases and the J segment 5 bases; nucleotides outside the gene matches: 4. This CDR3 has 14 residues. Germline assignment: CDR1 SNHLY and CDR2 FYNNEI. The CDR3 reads CASSTIAGDNEQFF. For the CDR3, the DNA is TGTGCCAGCAGTACCATAGCGGGGGACAATGAGCAGTTCTTC.

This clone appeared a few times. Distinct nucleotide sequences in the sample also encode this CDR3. The CDR3 DNA is TGCAGCGTTGGACAGGGAGGGTACGAGCAGTACTTC. Translation gives CSVGQGGYEQYF. V and J are TRBV29-1 and TRBJ2-7; the D call may be TRBD1 or TRBD2 (7 bases each). The V gene lost 4 bases and the J gene lost 4 bases, with 11 bases spanning the gap. Germline CDR1 is SQVTM and CDR2 is ANQGSEA. The CDR3 has 12 amino acids.

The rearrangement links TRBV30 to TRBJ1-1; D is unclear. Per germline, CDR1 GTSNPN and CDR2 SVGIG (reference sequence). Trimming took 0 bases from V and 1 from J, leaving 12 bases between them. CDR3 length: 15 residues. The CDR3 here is CAWSVLSSGNTEAFF. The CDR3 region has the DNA TGTGCCTGGAGTGTACTTTCGTCGGGGAACACTGAAGCTTTCTTT.

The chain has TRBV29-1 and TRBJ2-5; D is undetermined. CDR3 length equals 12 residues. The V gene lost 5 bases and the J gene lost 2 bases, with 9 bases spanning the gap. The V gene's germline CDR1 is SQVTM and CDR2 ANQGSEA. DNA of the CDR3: TGCAGCGTTACCTCGGGTCAAGAGACCCAGTACTTC. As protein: CSVTSGQETQYF.

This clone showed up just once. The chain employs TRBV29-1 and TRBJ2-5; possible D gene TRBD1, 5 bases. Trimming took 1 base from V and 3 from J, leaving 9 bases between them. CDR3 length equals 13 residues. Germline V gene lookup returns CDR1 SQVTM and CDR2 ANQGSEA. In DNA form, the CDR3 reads TGCAGCGTTGAAGGACAGATGAAAGAGACCCAGTACTTC. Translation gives CSVEGQMKETQYF.

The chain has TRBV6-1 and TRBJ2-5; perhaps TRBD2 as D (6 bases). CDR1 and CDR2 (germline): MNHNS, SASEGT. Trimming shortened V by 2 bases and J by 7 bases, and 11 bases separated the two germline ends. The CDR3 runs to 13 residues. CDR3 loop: CASSEWREATQYF. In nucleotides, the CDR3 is TGTGCCAGCAGTGAATGGAGGGAGGCGACCCAGTACTTC.

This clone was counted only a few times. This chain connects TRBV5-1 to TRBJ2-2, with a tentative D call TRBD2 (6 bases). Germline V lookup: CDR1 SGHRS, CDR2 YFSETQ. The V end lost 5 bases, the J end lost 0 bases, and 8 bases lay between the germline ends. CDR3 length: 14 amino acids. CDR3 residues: CASRGEANTGELFF. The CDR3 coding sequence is TGCGCCAGCAGAGGGGAGGCGAACACCGGGGAGCTGTTTTTT. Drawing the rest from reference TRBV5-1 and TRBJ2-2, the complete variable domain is KAGVTQTPRYLIKTRGQQVTLSCSPISGHRSVSWYQQTPGQGLQFLFEYFSETQRNKGNFPGRFSGRQFSNSRSEMNVSTLELGDSALYLCASRGEANTGELFFGEGSRLTVL.

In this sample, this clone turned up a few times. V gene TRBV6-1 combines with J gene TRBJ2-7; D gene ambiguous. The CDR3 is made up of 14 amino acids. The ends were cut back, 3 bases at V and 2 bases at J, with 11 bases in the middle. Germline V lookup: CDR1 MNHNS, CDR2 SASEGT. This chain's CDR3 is CASSDEGFPYEQYF. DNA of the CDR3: TGTGCCAGCAGTGATGAAGGGTTCCCCTACGAGCAGTACTTC.

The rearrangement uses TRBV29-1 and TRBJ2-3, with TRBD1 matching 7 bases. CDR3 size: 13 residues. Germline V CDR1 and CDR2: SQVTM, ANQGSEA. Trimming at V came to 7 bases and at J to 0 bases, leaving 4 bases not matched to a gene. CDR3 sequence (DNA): TGCAGCGCCAGGGGGTATAGCACAGATACGCAGTATTTT. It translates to CSARGYSTDTQYF.

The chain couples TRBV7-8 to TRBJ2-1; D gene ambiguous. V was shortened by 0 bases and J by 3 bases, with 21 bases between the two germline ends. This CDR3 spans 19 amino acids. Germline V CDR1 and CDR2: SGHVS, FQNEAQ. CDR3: CASSLAGIREDWDYNEQFF. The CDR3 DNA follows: TGTGCCAGCAGCTTAGCGGGAATTCGTGAGGATTGGGACTACAATGAGCAGTTCTTC.

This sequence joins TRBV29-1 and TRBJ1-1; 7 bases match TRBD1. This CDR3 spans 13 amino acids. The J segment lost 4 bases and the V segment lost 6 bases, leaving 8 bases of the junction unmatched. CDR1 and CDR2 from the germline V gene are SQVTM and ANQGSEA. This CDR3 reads CSVVVDRFTEAFF. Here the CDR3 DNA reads TGCAGCGTGGTCGTGGACAGGTTCACTGAAGCTTTCTTT. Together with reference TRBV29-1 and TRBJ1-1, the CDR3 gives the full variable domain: SAVISQKPSRDICQRGTSLTIQCQVDSQVTMMFWYRQQPGQSLTLIATANQGSEATYESGFVIDKFPISRPNLTFSTLTVSNMSPEDSSIYLCSVVVDRFTEAFFGQGTRLTVV.

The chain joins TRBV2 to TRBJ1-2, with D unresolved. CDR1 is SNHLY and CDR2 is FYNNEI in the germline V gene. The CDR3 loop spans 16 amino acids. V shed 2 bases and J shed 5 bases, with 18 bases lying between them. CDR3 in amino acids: CASSEFGQIRTYGYTF. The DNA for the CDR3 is TGTGCCAGCAGTGAATTCGGGCAGATAAGGACGTATGGCTACACCTTC.

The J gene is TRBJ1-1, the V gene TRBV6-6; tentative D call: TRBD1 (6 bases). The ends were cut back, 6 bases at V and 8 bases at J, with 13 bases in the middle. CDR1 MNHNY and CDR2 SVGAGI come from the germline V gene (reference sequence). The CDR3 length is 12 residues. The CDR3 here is CASSYRDREAFF. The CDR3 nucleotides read TGTGCCAGCAGCTACAGGGATCGGGAAGCTTTCTTT.

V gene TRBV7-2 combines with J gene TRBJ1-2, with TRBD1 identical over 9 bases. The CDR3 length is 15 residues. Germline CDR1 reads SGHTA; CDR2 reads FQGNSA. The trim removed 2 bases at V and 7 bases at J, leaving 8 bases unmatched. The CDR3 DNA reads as TGTGCCAGCAGCTTACAACTCACAGGGGGCAGTGGCTACACCTTC. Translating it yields CASSLQLTGGSGYTF.

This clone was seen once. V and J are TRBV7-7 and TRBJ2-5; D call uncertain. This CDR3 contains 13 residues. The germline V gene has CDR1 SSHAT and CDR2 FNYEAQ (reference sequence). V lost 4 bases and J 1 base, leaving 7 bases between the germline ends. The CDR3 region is CASSSRPQETQYF. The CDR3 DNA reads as TGTGCCAGCAGCTCCCGTCCCCAAGAGACCCAGTACTTC. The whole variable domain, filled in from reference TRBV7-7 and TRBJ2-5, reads GAGVSQSPRYKVTKRGQDVTLRCDPISSHATLYWYQQALGQGPEFLTYFNYEAQPDKSGLPSDRFSAERPEGSISTLTIQRTEQRDSAMYRCASSSRPQETQYFGPGTRLLVL.

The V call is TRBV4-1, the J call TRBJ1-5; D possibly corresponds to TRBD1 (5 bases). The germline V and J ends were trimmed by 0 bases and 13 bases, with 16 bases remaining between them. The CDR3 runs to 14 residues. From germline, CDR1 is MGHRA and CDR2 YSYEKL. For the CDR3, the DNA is TGCGCCAGCAGCCAAGACTCCGCAGGGAACCAACAGCATTTT. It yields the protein CASSQDSAGNQQHF.

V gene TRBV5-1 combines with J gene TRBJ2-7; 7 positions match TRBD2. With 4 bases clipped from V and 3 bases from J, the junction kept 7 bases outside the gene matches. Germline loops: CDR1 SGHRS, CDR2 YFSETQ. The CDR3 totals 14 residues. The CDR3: CASSPGGTVYEQYF. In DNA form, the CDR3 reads TGCGCCAGCAGCCCCGGGGGGACCGTCTACGAGCAGTACTTC.

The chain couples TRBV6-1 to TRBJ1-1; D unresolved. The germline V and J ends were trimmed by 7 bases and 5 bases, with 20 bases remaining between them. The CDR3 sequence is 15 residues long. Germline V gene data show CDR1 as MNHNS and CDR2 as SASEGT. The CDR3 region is CASKGEANLGTEAFF. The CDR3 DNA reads TGTGCCAGCAAGGGTGAAGCAAACCTTGGGACTGAAGCTTTCTTT.

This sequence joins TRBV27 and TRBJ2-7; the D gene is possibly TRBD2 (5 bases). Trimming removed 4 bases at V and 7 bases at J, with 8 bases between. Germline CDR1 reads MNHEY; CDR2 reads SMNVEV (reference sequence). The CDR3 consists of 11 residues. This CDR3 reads CASSSGSEQYF. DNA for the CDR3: TGTGCCAGCAGTTCGGGGTCTGAGCAGTACTTC.

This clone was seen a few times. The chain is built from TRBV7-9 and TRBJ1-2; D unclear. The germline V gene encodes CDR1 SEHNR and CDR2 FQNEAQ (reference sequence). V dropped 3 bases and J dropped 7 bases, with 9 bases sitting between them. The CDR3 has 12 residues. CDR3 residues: CASSLTKGGYTF. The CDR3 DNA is TGTGCCAGCAGCTTGACCAAGGGTGGCTACACCTTC.

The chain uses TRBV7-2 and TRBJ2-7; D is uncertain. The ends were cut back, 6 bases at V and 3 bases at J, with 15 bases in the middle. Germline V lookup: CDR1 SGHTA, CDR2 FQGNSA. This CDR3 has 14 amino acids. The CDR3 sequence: CASSSTRWDYEQYF. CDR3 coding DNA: TGTGCCAGCAGTTCGACAAGGTGGGACTACGAGCAGTACTTC. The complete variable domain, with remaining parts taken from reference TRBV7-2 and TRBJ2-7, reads GAGVSQSPSNKVTEKGKDVELRCDPISGHTALYWYRQSLGQGLEFLIYFQGNSAPDKSGLPSDRFSAERTGGSVSTLTIQRTQQEDSAVYLCASSSTRWDYEQYFGPGTRLTVT.

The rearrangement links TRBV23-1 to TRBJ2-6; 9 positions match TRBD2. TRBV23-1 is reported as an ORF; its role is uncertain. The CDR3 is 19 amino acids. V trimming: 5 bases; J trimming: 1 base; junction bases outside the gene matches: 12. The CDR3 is CASSSRASGASSGANVLTF. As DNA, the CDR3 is TGCGCCAGCAGTTCAAGGGCTAGCGGGGCATCGTCTGGGGCCAACGTCCTGACTTTC.

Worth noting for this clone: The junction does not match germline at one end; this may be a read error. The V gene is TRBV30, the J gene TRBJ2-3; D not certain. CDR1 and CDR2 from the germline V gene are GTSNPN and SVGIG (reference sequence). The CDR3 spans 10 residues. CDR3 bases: TGTGCCTGGAGTGGACGGCGCTTGGATTTT. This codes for CAWSGRRLDF.

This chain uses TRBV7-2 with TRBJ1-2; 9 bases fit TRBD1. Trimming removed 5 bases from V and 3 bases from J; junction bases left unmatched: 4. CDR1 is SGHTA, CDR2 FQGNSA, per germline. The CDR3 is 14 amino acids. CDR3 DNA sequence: TGTGCCAGCAGCACCACAGGGGGCGACTATGGCTACACCTTC. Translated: CASSTTGGDYGYTF.

The CDR3 loop reads CAWGFGTGFQQYF. The CDR3 nucleotides read TGTGCCTGGGGGTTCGGGACAGGCTTCCAGCAGTACTTC. The rearrangement joins TRBV30 to TRBJ2-7, with 8 positions matching TRBD1. This CDR3 region has 13 residues. Germline V CDR1 and CDR2: GTSNPN, SVGIG (reference sequence). The ends lost 5 bases at V and 8 bases at J; junction bases unmatched: 11.